The entry below describes one TCR delta chain. At one end the junction does not follow the germline gene, possibly because of a read error. The data belong to a study of gamma-delta T cells after stem cell transplantation. TCRdb redid the clone calls on the RT-PCR reads with CATT. This table has roughly 2,900 delta-chain clones, 22% appearing once. Material for sequencing was gamma-delta T cells. The TCR originated in a human donor. It is not recorded whose cells these are; they may come from a transplant donor.

This CDR3 reads CACDTGEARSWDTRQMFF. The CDR3 nucleotides are TGTGCCTGTGACACTGGGGAGGCCCGCTCCTGGGACACCCGGCAGATGTTTTTC. The V gene is TRDV2, the J gene TRDJ3; tentatively, D is TRDD3 (5 bases). CDR3 size: 18 residues. The germline V gene has CDR1 GEAIGNYY and CDR2 EKD.